This T cell receptor (beta chain) stems from a study of beta chain features in type 1 diabetes. About the research overall: The examined sorted cells totaled some 99 million across samples.

Points on this clone: Its target is unknown.

The study reverse transcribed the entire isolated RNA, so it sequenced expressed TCRB transcripts. The protocol was immunoSEQ multiplex PCR, while the TCRdb copy is restricted to in-frame clones and leaves out a portion. The sample yields fewer than 400,000 clones, roughly 8% seen once. Based on CD45RO/CCR7/CD25/CD127/CD95/CD27, CD4+ regulatory, stem cell-like memory, naive and central memory cells were sorted. Findings and limits, study-wide: Type 1 diabetes patients showed a moderate but significant shortening of TCRB CDR3s in all four CD4+ subsets.

V gave up 4 bases and J gave up 1 base; unmatched junction bases: 2. There are 15 residues in the CDR3. Germline V gives CDR1 LGHNA, CDR2 YSLEER. Sequencing used central memory CD4+ T cells from blood. This sequence was found in a woman aged 18-35 years in good health. The chain carries TRBV4-3 and TRBJ2-2, with TRBD1 matching 8 bases. The CDR3 region is CASSPGTGNTGELFF. The CDR3 coding sequence is TGCGCCAGCAGCCCCGGGACAGGGAACACCGGGGAGCTGTTTTTT.